This T cell receptor beta chain was found in a study of T cells in Graves' hyperthyroidism and ophthalmopathy. Fresh peripheral blood, more than 9 ml, yielded the PBMCs. The TCR beta CDR3 regions underwent amplification using RNA transcripts as the source. When the TCR CDR3 underwent first-round RT-PCR, the HTBI primer set was used. TCRdb redid the calling of the multiplex PCR reads with MiXCR, one entry per CDR3 protein. The sample has around 500,000 distinct CDR3 sequences; approximately 14% are singletons. The sample holds many counts of this clonotype. The CDR3 totals 14 residues. The V gene lost 0 bases and the J gene lost 6 bases, with 9 bases spanning the gap. Per germline, CDR1 LGHDT and CDR2 YNNKEL (reference sequence).

J is TRBJ2-4 and V is TRBV3-1; D possibly matches TRBD1 or TRBD2 (6 bases each). Input material: blood. The TCR originated in a woman aged 18-29 years with Graves' hyperthyroidism. The CDR3 bases are TGTGCCAGCAGCCAAGATGAGGGGGGAAACATTCAGTACTTC. Protein sequence: CASSQDEGGNIQYF. The full variable domain, its missing parts supplied by reference TRBV3-1 and TRBJ2-4, is DTAVSQTPKYLVTQMGNDKSIKCEQNLGHDTMYWYKQDSKKFLKIMFSYNNKELIINETVPNRFSPKSPDKAHLNLHINSLELGDSAVYFCASSQDEGGNIQYFGAGTRLSVL.